A single T cell receptor beta chain is shown here with its context. Its antigen is not identified. CDR3 length: 13 amino acids. Deletions cut 6 bases from V and 7 bases from J, with 15 bases between. The germline CDR1 and CDR2 sequences are SQVTM and ANQGSEA. The entry originates in a study of OX40 agonist ivuxolimab in advanced cancers. This table comes from immunoSEQ multiplex PCR, and its TCRdb copy is limited to in-frame clones, with some not included. The sample lists almost 70,000 clones; around 90% were seen once. Study-level points and caveats: Expanded peripheral T-cell antigen specificity went undetermined.

The sequenced sample was CD4+ or CD8+ T cells sorted from blood, obtained in a trial of the OX40 agonist ivuxolimab. The rearrangement uses TRBV29-1 and TRBJ2-2; D is possibly TRBD2 (5 bases). This sequence was found in an adult with an advanced solid tumor such as melanoma, head and neck, liver or kidney cancer. The CDR3 DNA is TGCAGCGTCGGACGGGATAAGGTCGGGGAGCTGTTTTTT. Its translation: CSVGRDKVGELFF.